The T cell receptor beta chain described here comes from a study of control samples from healthy donors and cancer patients. Profiling relied on immunoSEQ multiplex PCR, and the TCRdb table lists in-frame clones only, not all of them. The table records some 97,000 clones, about 90% of them present only once. Germline V gene data show CDR1 as MDHEN and CDR2 as SYDVKM. The CDR3 has 13 residues. The ends were cut back, 7 bases at V and 1 base at J, with 10 bases in the middle. This chain connects TRBV28 to TRBJ1-1; D may be TRBD1 (5 bases). Sequencing was done on a sample of blood. The TCR was taken from a woman in her forties or fifties in good health. The CDR3 loop reads CASIRGGNTEAFF. The CDR3 DNA reads TGTGCCAGCATCCGGGGCGGGAACACTGAAGCTTTCTTT.